The 10 T cell receptor beta chains reported below all come from one sample, sequenced in a study of blood T cell repertoires in COVID-19. Assay used: immunoSEQ multiplex PCR; TCRdb lists only in-frame clones, some missing. The table includes 200,000 to 250,000 clones, roughly 82% detected once. The sample taken for sequencing was peripheral blood. Receptors originate from a woman aged 70-85 years with acute or convalescent COVID-19.

The CDR3 region is CASSLYPLNSGNTIYF. The CDR3 coding sequence is TGTGCCAGCAGTTTATACCCACTCAACTCTGGAAACACCATATATTTT. The genes are TRBV28 and TRBJ1-3; D unclear. Trimming stripped 1 base from V and 0 bases from J, with 10 bases between. From germline, CDR1 is MDHEN and CDR2 SYDVKM. This CDR3 comprises 16 residues.

This chain links TRBV7-2 with TRBJ1-5; no definite D call. Deletions cut 3 bases from V and 4 bases from J, with 7 bases between. Germline CDR1 is SGHTA and CDR2 is FQGNSA. The CDR3 totals 13 residues. DNA for the CDR3: TGTGCCAGCAGCTTCTCGGAGAATCAGCCCCAGCATTTT. It codes for CASSFSENQPQHF. Together with reference TRBV7-2 and TRBJ1-5, the CDR3 gives the full variable domain: GAGVSQSPSNKVTEKGKDVELRCDPISGHTALYWYRQSLGQGLEFLIYFQGNSAPDKSGLPSDRFSAERTGGSVSTLTIQRTQQEDSAVYLCASSFSENQPQHFGDGTRLSIL.

The chain has TRBV6-6 and TRBJ1-1; 8 bases are a match to TRBD1. Germline V gene data show CDR1 as MNHNY and CDR2 as SVGAGI (reference sequence). The CDR3 totals 19 residues. V was clipped by 5 bases and J by 5 bases; unmatched bases: 22. CDR3 in amino acids: CASSPGQAFAESLRTEAFF. CDR3 DNA sequence: TGTGCCAGCAGTCCGGGACAGGCTTTTGCCGAAAGCTTACGGACTGAAGCTTTCTTT.

The chain combines TRBV6-2 or TRBV6-3 with TRBJ1-2, with TRBD1 identical over 9 bases. The CDR3 runs to 15 residues. Germline V CDR1 and CDR2: MNHEY, SVGEGT. The ends lost 5 bases at V and 8 bases at J; junction bases unmatched: 12. Written as DNA, the CDR3 is TGTGCCAGCAGTGACCCAACCCGGACAGGGGTGGGCTACACCTTC. The encoded protein is CASSDPTRTGVGYTF.

The chain recombines TRBV6-5 with TRBJ2-1; weak D call: TRBD2 (5 bases). V was clipped by 6 bases and J by 0 bases, with 12 bases between them. CDR3 length equals 15 residues. The germline CDR1 and CDR2 sequences are MNHEY and SVGAGI. The CDR3 is CASSLLGSSYNEQFF. The DNA of the CDR3 is TGTGCCAGCAGCCTACTAGGAAGCTCCTACAATGAGCAGTTCTTC.

The chain joins TRBV7-2 to TRBJ2-5; D possibly corresponds to TRBD1 (5 bases). CDR1 SGHTA and CDR2 FQGNSA come from the germline V gene. V was trimmed by 5 bases and J by 4 bases, leaving 14 bases between them. This CDR3 is built from 14 residues. CDR3 sequence reads: CASSPQVSGETQYF. CDR3 in DNA: TGTGCCAGCAGCCCACAGGTATCTGGAGAGACCCAGTACTTC. The full variable domain, completed using reference TRBV7-2 and TRBJ2-5, is GAGVSQSPSNKVTEKGKDVELRCDPISGHTALYWYRQSLGQGLEFLIYFQGNSAPDKSGLPSDRFSAERTGGSVSTLTIQRTQQEDSAVYLCASSPQVSGETQYFGPGTRLLVL.

This chain links TRBV14 with TRBJ2-1; TRBD1 matches at 7 bases. Per the germline V gene, CDR1 is SGHDN and CDR2 is FVKESK. The ends lost 0 bases at V and 6 bases at J; junction bases unmatched: 8. The CDR3 loop spans 16 amino acids. The CDR3 DNA reads as TGTGCCAGCAGCCAAGAGACAGGGAACATTTTCAATGAGCAGTTCTTC. It codes for CASSQETGNIFNEQFF.

The sample holds one count of this clone. This chain joins TRBV6-2 or TRBV6-3 and TRBJ1-5, with 7 bases matching TRBD1. Per germline, CDR1 MNHEY and CDR2 SVGEGT. The V segment lost 6 bases and the J segment 1 base; nucleotides outside the gene matches: 9. The CDR3 contains 16 residues. The CDR3 loop is CASSRLTGPSNQPQHF. The CDR3 DNA sequence: TGTGCCAGCAGCCGTCTGACAGGGCCCAGCAATCAGCCCCAGCATTTT.

As DNA, the CDR3 is TGTGCCAGCACCCCAGCGGGAAACATCGAGCAGTACTTC. It translates to CASTPAGNIEQYF. This chain joins TRBV11-2 and TRBJ2-7, with 7 bases aligning to TRBD2. The V and J ends lost 7 bases and 6 bases, in that order; junction bases with no gene match: 9. This CDR3 is 13 amino acids long. The germline gives CDR1 SGHAT, CDR2 FQNNGV.

The chain uses TRBV5-4 and TRBJ2-7; D is ambiguous. The CDR3 has 13 amino acids. The V end lost 0 bases, the J end lost 3 bases, and 7 bases lay between the germline ends. The germline V gene encodes CDR1 SGHNT and CDR2 YYREEE (reference sequence). CDR3 bases: TGTGCCAGCAGCTTGGCAGGTAACTACGAGCAGTACTTC. It encodes CASSLAGNYEQYF.